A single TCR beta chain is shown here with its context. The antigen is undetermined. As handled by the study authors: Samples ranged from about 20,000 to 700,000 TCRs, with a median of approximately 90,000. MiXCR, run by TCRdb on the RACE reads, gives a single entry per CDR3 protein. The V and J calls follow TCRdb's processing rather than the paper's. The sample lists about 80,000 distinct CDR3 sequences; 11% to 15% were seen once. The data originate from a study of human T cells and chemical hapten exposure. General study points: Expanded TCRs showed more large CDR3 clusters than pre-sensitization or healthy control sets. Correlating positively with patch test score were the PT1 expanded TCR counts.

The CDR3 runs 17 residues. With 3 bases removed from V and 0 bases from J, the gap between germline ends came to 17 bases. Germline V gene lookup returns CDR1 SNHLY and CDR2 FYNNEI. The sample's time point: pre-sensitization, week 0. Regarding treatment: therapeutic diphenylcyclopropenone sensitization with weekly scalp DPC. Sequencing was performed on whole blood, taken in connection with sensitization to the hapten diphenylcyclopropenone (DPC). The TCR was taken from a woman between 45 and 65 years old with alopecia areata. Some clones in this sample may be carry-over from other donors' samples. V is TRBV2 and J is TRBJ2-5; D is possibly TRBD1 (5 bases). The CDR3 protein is CASSDPQTARDQETQYF. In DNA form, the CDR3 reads TGTGCCAGCAGTGACCCCCAAACAGCCAGGGACCAAGAGACCCAGTACTTC.